One T cell receptor (beta chain) is described in this entry. This entry is derived from a study of blood T cell repertoires in COVID-19. Study background: COVID-19 samples, acute and convalescent, were from the United States, Italy and Spain.

The germline gives CDR1 LNHDA, CDR2 SQIVND (reference sequence). The CDR3 runs to 13 residues. Deletions cut 10 bases from V and 2 bases from J, with 12 bases between. In the authors' methods: Cell counts per sample came from amplifying reference gene primers. Repertoires were generated with immunoSEQ multiplex PCR, while TCRdb's copy carries only in-frame clones and drops some. The DNA was the basis for D and trimming; V, J and clone size are from that table. The table includes tens of thousands of clones, more than 70% detected once. This clonotype originated in an older man with active COVID-19. The V and J genes are TRBV19 and TRBJ1-3; D call uncertain. The sample comprised peripheral blood. The CDR3 nucleotides are TGTGCCACCAAAGACACGGCTGGAAACACCATATATTTT. As protein: CATKDTAGNTIYF.